One sample yielded the 3 T cell receptor beta chains listed below, sequenced in a study of shared clonotypes between healthy human individuals. TCRdb's table, derived via immunoSEQ multiplex PCR, lists solely in-frame clones and lacks some. Of about 480,000 clones listed, about 75% were seen once; the top ten hold about 12%. What was sequenced was PBMCs. These receptors were taken from a woman in her 40s in good health. Some clones in this sample may be carry-over from other donors' samples.

The gene calls are TRBV6-1 and TRBJ1-5, with D unclear. Trimming left V 2 bases short and J 6 bases short, with 8 bases between. CDR3 length equals 13 residues. In germline, CDR1 is MNHNS, CDR2 SASEGT. For the CDR3, the DNA is TGTGCCAGCAGTGAACTTCCAAGTCAGCCCCAGCATTTT. It specifies CASSELPSQPQHF.

J is TRBJ2-1 and V is TRBV4-3; 12 bases line up with TRBD2. Per germline, CDR1 LGHNA and CDR2 YSLEER. The CDR3 runs 18 residues. With 1 base clipped from V and 4 bases from J, the junction kept 8 bases outside the gene matches. The CDR3 reads CASSQGLGGLAGYNEQFF. In nucleotides, the CDR3 is TGCGCCAGCAGCCAAGGTTTGGGGGGACTAGCGGGTTACAATGAGCAGTTCTTC.

The chain couples TRBV7-9 to TRBJ1-1, with TRBD1 matching 7 bases. J lost 8 bases, V lost 1 base, and 4 bases had no gene match. CDR3 length equals 13 residues. Germline-derived CDR1 and CDR2 are SEHNR and FQNEAQ (reference sequence). CDR3 in DNA: TGTGCCAGCAGCTTAGAGGCAGGGGGGGAAGCTTTCTTT. Translated: CASSLEAGGEAFF.